This T cell receptor beta chain was profiled in a study of T cells in Graves' hyperthyroidism and ophthalmopathy (dated by TCRdb to the late 2010s). About the full investigation: Peripheral blood was collected at initial diagnosis, before any treatment. Prospective prediction of ophthalmopathy was tested in an independent validation cohort of 18 to 20 hyperthyroidism patients and approximately 17 patients who later progressed to ophthalmopathy. Thyroid tissue and blood T-cell repertoires from about six Graves' hyperthyroidism patients were also compared in the study. For training and testing, the 100 or so patients in the discovery cohort were randomly divided in a 7:3 ratio. After blood sampling, hyperthyroidism patients were treated with methimazole at a starting dose of 30 mg daily, and ophthalmopathy patients were treated with high-dose intravenous methylprednisolone. The paper reports TCR Vbeta CDR3 sequencing of some 140 peripheral blood samples: 43 ophthalmopathy, under 85 hyperthyroidism and approximately 17 progressor patients. To identify TCR V-J signatures that set the groups apart, the researchers used a discovery cohort of about a hundred patients, made up of 40 to 45 with Graves' ophthalmopathy and about 55 with stable Graves' hyperthyroidism.

Amplification of TCR beta CDR3 regions was carried out from RNA transcripts. A first-round RT-PCR of the TCR CDR3 used the HTBI primer set with the Qiagen OneStep RT-PCR kit. A second multiplex PCR round built the libraries, followed by size selection and purification. Paired-end sequencing of the libraries was performed with 100 bp reads on an Illumina HiSeq2000. Concerning the study's data processing: SOAPnuke was used to process the raw data, removing reads that contained adapters or uncalled bases, had a mean Phred below 15, or lacked an exact match to the constant primer or identifier. High-quality paired reads were merged with COPE v1.2.5, and unique nucleotide sequences were defined as clonotypes. MiTCR v1.1 was used to align the clonotypes against IMGT TRBV, TRBD and TRBJ reference segments. Analysis was restricted to V-J combinations with a frequency above 0.0001, which covered 98% to 99.2% of repertoires. The TCS score was defined as F50 (clonal expansion) divided by E x V (chaos), with BLOSUM62-based TCRdist calculated between CDR3 peptides within each V-J. Welch's t-statistics and random forest reduced around 550 V-J features to roughly 13, which were used in a naive Bayes classifier (R e1071). The Morisita-Horn index was used to measure how similar the thyroid and blood repertoires were. The public reads were reprocessed in TCRdb via fastp at Q25 and MiXCR, keeping in-frame beta chains. When rows share a CDR3 protein, they turn into one entry using the most common DNA and genes. TCRdb assigned the V and J calls; the authors' analysis was not used. The sample data list 700,000 to 950,000 distinct CDR3 sequences, and about 35% of these were observed just once. Clones ranked in the top ten supply 31% of the sample.

The research as a whole found: Most expanded thyroid clonotypes (frequency above 0.001) were also found in blood, which suggests that blood repertoires may mirror thyroid immune responses. In validation, the model predicted progression to ophthalmopathy with 65% to 71% sensitivity and 72% to 85% specificity, a median of about 6.7 months before onset. No statistical method was used to set the sample size in advance, and investigators knew the group allocation. A 13 V-J signature model separated ophthalmopathy from stable hyperthyroidism, with 87.88% sensitivity and 81% to 83% specificity in cross-validation and 80%/75% in testing.

A word on this clonotype: What this receptor recognizes is not known. No clone much larger than this one lies a single base away; base qualities are absent.

Trimming at the junction amounts to 5 bases on V and 4 bases on J, and the germline ends lie 15 bases apart. From the cysteine up to the phenylalanine, the CDR3 has a length of 14 residues. This entry keeps only the CDR3 DNA: 42 bases, framed from base 1. Reading the germline V gene gives CDR1 SGHVS and CDR2 FQNEAQ. Stable Graves' hyperthyroidism was defined as the absence of progression to ophthalmopathy over 18 months of follow-up. Hyperthyroidism patients were newly diagnosed, with disease duration under 2 months, and aged 18 to 65 years. Exclusion was applied to patients with uncontrolled infections, other autoimmune diseases, pregnancy or lactation. Diagnoses relied on clinical symptoms, serum thyroxine and TRAb, thyroid ultrasound and orbital computed tomography. PBMCs were isolated from 8 to 10 ml of fresh peripheral blood by Ficoll-Paque density gradient centrifugation. Trizol reagent was used to extract total RNA, and RNA quality was then checked on an Agilent 2100 Bioanalyzer.

This TCR derives from a woman aged 40-49 years with Graves' hyperthyroidism. The sample was blood. The chain employs TRBV7-8 and TRBJ2-7; tentative D gene TRBD1, with 7 bases matching. The nucleotide sequence is given as TGTGCCAGCAGCCATTCTCCAGGGGGGTACGAGCAGTACTTC. Translated, this is CASSHSPGGYEQYF.